The 26 T cell receptor beta chains in this list originate from one sample, sequenced in a study of control samples from healthy donors and cancer patients. Data came from immunoSEQ multiplex PCR; TCRdb stores just in-frame clones and leaves some out. Of roughly 140,000 clones in the sample, 93% were seen once. Sample: blood. The receptors here all came from a man aged 50-60 years in good health.

The V call is TRBV7-6, the J call TRBJ1-6; possible D gene TRBD1, 5 bases. This CDR3 contains 15 residues. Trimming removed 1 base at V and 5 bases at J, with 9 bases between. Germline CDR1 SGHVS, CDR2 FNYEAQ. CDR3 coding DNA: TGTGCCAGCAGCTTAGTCGGGGCCAATAATTCACCCCTCCACTTT. Translated, it gives CASSLVGANNSPLHF.

J is TRBJ1-4 and V is TRBV25-1, with D perhaps matching TRBD1 (5 bases). V was cut by 3 bases and J by 0 bases, with 11 bases left in between. Germline CDR1 and CDR2: MGHDK and SYGVNS. The CDR3 spans 16 residues. The CDR3 coding sequence is TGTGCCAGCAGTGAGTCAGGGTCTGCAACTAATGAAAAACTGTTTTTT. This gives the protein CASSESGSATNEKLFF.

The chain links TRBV28 to TRBJ1-5, with 7 bases identical to TRBD1. Germline V gene lookup returns CDR1 MDHEN and CDR2 SYDVKM. This CDR3 has 15 amino acids. After removal of 9 bases from V and 1 base from J, the junction contained 9 bases not matched to a gene. In DNA, the CDR3 is TGTGCCAGTATCATAGGGGGCGAGAGCAATCAGCCCCAGCATTTT. It translates to CASIIGGESNQPQHF.

The rearrangement links TRBV28 to TRBJ1-2; TRBD1 aligns across 10 bases. Germline V gene sequence: CDR1 MDHEN, CDR2 SYDVKM. The J segment lost 0 bases and the V segment lost 3 bases, leaving 7 bases of the junction unmatched. CDR3 length equals 17 residues. The CDR3 reads CASSLWGQGPTNYGYTF. The CDR3 nucleotides are TGTGCCAGCAGTTTGTGGGGACAGGGGCCCACTAACTATGGCTACACCTTC.

V usage is TRBV5-4 and J usage is TRBJ1-1, with unresolved D. V was cut by 2 bases and J by 1 base, with 9 bases left in between. The CDR3 runs 14 residues. Germline lookup yields CDR1 SGHNT and CDR2 YYREEE (reference sequence). This CDR3 reads CASSLDWTNTEAFF. CDR3 sequence (DNA): TGTGCCAGCAGCTTAGACTGGACGAACACTGAAGCTTTCTTT.

V is TRBV10-1 and J is TRBJ1-3; D is ambiguous. The CDR3 is 9 amino acids. CDR1 and CDR2 from the germline V gene are WNHNN and SYGVQD (reference sequence). The germline V and J ends were trimmed by 8 bases and 7 bases, with 3 bases remaining between them. The CDR3 loop reads CASGNTIYF. CDR3 DNA sequence: TGCGCCAGCGGCAACACCATATATTTT.

Only one count was recorded for this clone. The chain joins TRBV19 to TRBJ2-1, with 9 bases identical to TRBD1. This CDR3 region has 14 residues. V lost 4 bases to trimming and J lost 6 bases; unmatched junction nucleotides: 4. Germline V gene sequence: CDR1 LNHDA, CDR2 SQIVND (reference sequence). CDR3 protein: CASSKGQGVNEQFF. The CDR3, as DNA: TGTGCCAGTAGTAAGGGACAGGGTGTCAATGAGCAGTTCTTC.

This clone appeared a few times. This specimen includes other DNA sequences encoding the same CDR3. V gene TRBV7-3 combines with J gene TRBJ2-1; TRBD2 matches at 12 bases. Germline V CDR1 and CDR2: SGHTA, FQGTGA. Trimming at V came to 4 bases and at J to 7 bases, leaving 5 bases not matched to a gene. The length of the CDR3 is 15 residues. The CDR3 DNA reads TGTGCCAGCAGCTCTAGCGGGAGGGCCGGGAATGAGCAGTTCTTC. Protein sequence: CASSSSGRAGNEQFF.

Concerning this clone itself: This sample also contains other DNA sequences that code for the same CDR3. The chain combines TRBV5-1 with TRBJ1-2; D remains unclear. Germline lookup yields CDR1 SGHRS and CDR2 YFSETQ. CDR3 length: 13 residues. Trimming took off 3 bases at V and 2 bases at J, with 8 bases between the two ends. The CDR3 nucleotides read TGCGCCAGCAGCTCGGACGGGAACTATGGCTACACCTTC. Translation: CASSSDGNYGYTF.

The V and J genes are TRBV27 and TRBJ1-1; maybe TRBD1 (6 bases). Germline CDR1 is MNHEY and CDR2 is SMNVEV (reference sequence). This CDR3 has 12 residues. V was clipped by 3 bases and J by 9 bases, with 11 bases between them. This CDR3 reads CASSFLQGQAFF. In DNA, the CDR3 is TGTGCCAGCAGTTTTTTACAGGGACAAGCTTTCTTT.

The CDR3 sequence: CASSSGSLGNTIYF. The CDR3 coding sequence is TGTGCCAGCAGCTCCGGTAGTCTGGGAAACACCATATATTTT. The chain has TRBV5-6 and TRBJ1-3, with D unresolved. Trimming removed 3 bases from V and 4 bases from J, with 11 bases in between. This CDR3 contains 14 residues. Germline CDR1 SGHDT, CDR2 YYEEEE.

This clone was seen once. This chain joins TRBV27 and TRBJ1-6; 11 nucleotides match TRBD1. This CDR3 is built from 16 residues. The V and J ends lost 5 bases and 6 bases, in that order; junction bases with no gene match: 6. CDR1 and CDR2 (germline): MNHEY, SMNVEV (reference sequence). This CDR3 is CASSTGTGGGNSPLHF. CDR3 coding DNA: TGTGCCAGCAGTACCGGGACAGGGGGTGGTAATTCACCCCTCCACTTT.

This chain links TRBV5-4 with TRBJ1-1, with 8 bases lining up with TRBD1. J gave up 3 bases and V 0 bases, and 4 bases lay outside the gene matches. The CDR3 is made up of 15 amino acids. Germline V gene lookup returns CDR1 SGHNT and CDR2 YYREEE (reference sequence). The CDR3 nucleotides read TGTGCCAGCAGCTTGGCAGGACAGGGAGACACTGAAGCTTTCTTT. It specifies CASSLAGQGDTEAFF.

The chain has TRBV30 and TRBJ1-4; the D is unclear. Germline CDR1 GTSNPN, CDR2 SVGIG (reference sequence). Trimming took off 3 bases at V and 4 bases at J, with 12 bases between the two ends. This CDR3 has 14 amino acids. DNA of the CDR3: TGTGCCTGGAGGATACCGTCTTATAATGAAAAACTGTTTTTT. This translates into CAWRIPSYNEKLFF.

This sequence joins TRBV27 and TRBJ1-6; D ambiguous. Trimming took 4 bases from V and 9 from J, leaving 10 bases between them. The CDR3 length is 13 residues. Germline V gene sequence: CDR1 MNHEY, CDR2 SMNVEV (reference sequence). The CDR3 region is CASSYNLASPLHF. The CDR3 DNA follows: TGTGCCAGCAGTTACAACTTGGCTTCACCCCTCCACTTT.

The V and J genes are TRBV5-5 and TRBJ1-6, with TRBD1 identical over 7 bases. V was pared by 4 bases and J by 4 bases, with 11 bases of the junction left unmatched. The V gene's germline CDR1 is SGHKS and CDR2 YYEKEE (reference sequence). There are 17 residues in the CDR3. The CDR3 bases are TGTGCCAGCAGCCTGGATGGACAGGCCATGTATAATTCACCCCTCCACTTT. Translating gives CASSLDGQAMYNSPLHF. Full variable domain (rest looked up from reference TRBV5-5 and TRBJ1-6): DAGVTQSPTHLIKTRGQQVTLRCSPISGHKSVSWYQQVLGQGPQFIFQYYEKEERGRGNFPDRFSARQFPNYSSELNVNALLLGDSALYLCASSLDGQAMYNSPLHFGNGTRLTVT.

The chain combines TRBV6-2 or TRBV6-3 with TRBJ1-4, with D possibly matching TRBD1 (5 bases). V was cut by 1 base and J by 4 bases, with 16 bases left in between. This CDR3 spans 17 amino acids. Germline CDR1 and CDR2: MNHEY and SVGEGT. CDR3 amino acids: CASSYFSPTGHNEKLFF. Written as DNA, the CDR3 is TGTGCCAGCAGTTACTTTTCACCCACAGGTCATAATGAAAAACTGTTTTTT.

This chain joins TRBV2 and TRBJ2-7; 7 nucleotides line up with TRBD1. Germline values: CDR1 SNHLY, CDR2 FYNNEI. This CDR3 contains 14 residues. V was clipped by 7 bases and J by 3 bases; unmatched bases: 9. As DNA, the CDR3 is TGTGCCAGCATGGGGGACAGTGCAATCTACGAGCAGTACTTC. Translation: CASMGDSAIYEQYF.

This sequence joins TRBV6-6 and TRBJ2-7; unclear D gene. The CDR3 has 13 residues. V dropped 5 bases and J dropped 7 bases, with 15 bases sitting between them. Looked up from germline, CDR1 is MNHNY and CDR2 is SVGAGI (reference sequence). The CDR3 reads CASSPSLNGEQYF. The DNA of the CDR3 is TGTGCCAGCAGTCCCAGCCTGAATGGTGAGCAGTACTTC.

Here the CDR3 DNA reads TGTGCCAGTAGTCTCCCTAGCGCCTACGAGCAGTACTTC. Translating it yields CASSLPSAYEQYF. The chain carries TRBV19 and TRBJ2-7, with D possibly being TRBD2 (6 bases). Trimming left V 5 bases short and J 2 bases short, with 10 bases between. Germline loops: CDR1 LNHDA, CDR2 SQIVND (reference sequence). CDR3 length: 13 residues.

This clone was found a few times. The rearrangement joins TRBV27 to TRBJ2-7; a weak D match, TRBD1 (5 bases). Trimming removed 6 bases at V and 4 bases at J, with 16 bases between. The V gene's germline CDR1 is MNHEY and CDR2 SMNVEV (reference sequence). There are 14 residues in the CDR3. The CDR3 region has the DNA TGTGCCAGCAGGCCAACGATACAGGTGTACGAGCAGTACTTC. Protein sequence: CASRPTIQVYEQYF.

J is TRBJ2-7 and V is TRBV5-6; the D is unclear. Per the germline V gene, CDR1 is SGHDT and CDR2 is YYEEEE. The CDR3 consists of 13 residues. V lost 1 base, J lost 2 bases, and 7 bases lay in between. Written as DNA, the CDR3 is TGTGCCAGCAGCTTGCCGTACACCTACGAGCAGTACTTC. Encoded protein: CASSLPYTYEQYF.

This clone was seen just once. The chain uses TRBV11-2 and TRBJ2-1; 8 bases are a match to TRBD2. This CDR3 is built from 13 residues. V lost 5 bases and J lost 7; bases outside the gene matches: 4. CDR1 and CDR2 (germline): SGHAT, FQNNGV. Here the CDR3 DNA reads TGTGCCAGCAGCCCCCGACTAGCGAATGAGCAGTTCTTC. It specifies CASSPRLANEQFF.

The V and J genes are TRBV28 and TRBJ1-2; 8 bases are shared with TRBD1. From germline, CDR1 is MDHEN and CDR2 SYDVKM. CDR3 length equals 14 residues. V shed 4 bases, J shed 1 base, and the junction held 2 bases outside the gene matches. The CDR3 bases are TGTGCCAGCAGTTGGACAGGGAGTAACTATGGCTACACCTTC. This gives the protein CASSWTGSNYGYTF.

The genes are TRBV27 and TRBJ2-3; TRBD2 matches at 11 bases. The CDR3 sequence is 19 residues long. The trim removed 6 bases at V and 2 bases at J, leaving 16 bases unmatched. Germline assignment: CDR1 MNHEY and CDR2 SMNVEV (reference sequence). CDR3 in DNA: TGTGCCAGCAGAAAGGCACTAGCGGGAGTCCAGATCTACACAGATACGCAGTATTTT. Its protein product is CASRKALAGVQIYTDTQYF.

The rearrangement links TRBV18 to TRBJ1-5; D is undetermined. Per the germline V gene, CDR1 is KGHSH and CDR2 is LQKENI. The germline V and J ends were trimmed by 3 bases and 0 bases, with 3 bases remaining between them. The CDR3 length is 13 residues. The CDR3, as DNA: TGTGCCAGCTCACCCCATAGCAATCAGCCCCAGCATTTT. Translated, it gives CASSPHSNQPQHF. The variable domain in full, completed from reference TRBV18 and TRBJ1-5, reads NAGVMQNPRHLVRRRGQEARLRCSPMKGHSHVYWYRQLPEEGLKFMVYLQKENIIDESGMPKERFSAEFPKEGPSILRIQQVVRGDSAAYFCASSPHSNQPQHFGDGTRLSIL.